Presented here are 15 T cell receptor beta chains from one specimen sequenced in a study of T cell responses to AZD1222 COVID-19 vaccine. Assay used: immunoSEQ multiplex PCR; TCRdb lists only in-frame clones, some missing. Here the sample spans some 130,000 clones, 80% to 90% being singletons. Source: peripheral blood, taken on day 0 of AZD1222 vaccination. These receptor sequences come from an adult in good health.

V is TRBV6-4 and J is TRBJ2-5; D gene ambiguous. The V gene lost 0 bases and the J gene lost 3 bases, with 8 bases spanning the gap. This CDR3 region has 14 residues. Germline V CDR1 and CDR2: MRHNA, SNTAGT. Here the CDR3 reads CASSDSAIEETQYF. DNA for the CDR3: TGTGCCAGCAGTGACTCGGCCATCGAAGAGACCCAGTACTTC.

The chain joins TRBV7-2 to TRBJ1-6; a possible D gene is TRBD1 (5 bases). In germline, CDR1 is SGHTA, CDR2 FQGNSA. V gave up 7 bases and J gave up 7 bases, with 11 bases separating them. The CDR3 has 13 residues. The CDR3 sequence is CASTRAGNSPLHF. The CDR3 nucleotides read TGTGCCAGCACCCGCGCAGGGAATTCACCCCTCCACTTT.

The CDR3 DNA sequence: TGTGCCAGTACCCCGGGACAGGGAACGGGAGGCTACACCTTC. Its translation is CASTPGQGTGGYTF. This chain links TRBV19 with TRBJ1-2; TRBD1 matches at 9 bases. Germline V gene data show CDR1 as LNHDA and CDR2 as SQIVND (reference sequence). This CDR3 comprises 14 residues. V was clipped by 7 bases and J by 8 bases; unmatched bases: 11. Full variable domain (remainder filled in from reference TRBV19 and TRBJ1-2): DGGITQSPKYLFRKEGQNVTLSCEQNLNHDAMYWYRQDPGQGLRLIYYSQIVNDFQKGDIAEGYSVSREKKESFPLTVTSAQKNPTAFYLCASTPGQGTGGYTFGSGTRLTVV.

The chain is built from TRBV6-6 and TRBJ1-3; a weak D match, TRBD1 (5 bases). CDR3 length equals 16 residues. The V gene's germline CDR1 is MNHNY and CDR2 SVGAGI (reference sequence). Trimming shortened V by 5 bases and J by 1 base, and 15 bases separated the two germline ends. CDR3 region: CASSRQKRRSGNTIYF. CDR3 DNA: TGTGCCAGCAGTCGACAGAAAAGGAGGTCTGGAAACACCATATATTTT.

The CDR3 reads CASRGQPNEKLFF. CDR3 bases: TGTGCCAGCCGGGGACAGCCAAATGAAAAACTGTTTTTT. The chain carries TRBV2 and TRBJ1-4, with TRBD1 matching 7 bases. Losses at the gene ends were 8 bases for V and 5 bases for J; bases not matched to a gene: 5. In germline, CDR1 is SNHLY, CDR2 FYNNEI. The CDR3 totals 13 residues.

V and J are TRBV11-2 and TRBJ1-1; D is uncertain. From germline, CDR1 is SGHAT and CDR2 FQNNGV. V lost 5 bases and J lost 6, with 10 bases in between. The length of the CDR3 is 12 residues. CDR3 DNA: TGTGCCAGCAGCAGTCCTCGGGCTGAAGCTTTCTTT. Translating gives CASSSPRAEAFF.

V gene TRBV10-3 combines with J gene TRBJ2-6, with D possibly matching TRBD1 (5 bases). CDR3 length: 14 amino acids. The ends were cut back, 6 bases at V and 0 bases at J, with 6 bases in the middle. Germline V gene lookup returns CDR1 ENHRY and CDR2 SYGVKD. CDR3 residues: CAIRDSSGANVLTF. CDR3 nucleotides: TGTGCCATCAGAGACAGCTCTGGGGCCAACGTCCTGACTTTC.

This clone was seen only a few times. The chain recombines TRBV11-2 with TRBJ1-1; no definite D call. The CDR3 loop spans 16 amino acids. CDR1 is SGHAT and CDR2 is FQNNGV in the germline V gene. Trimming left V 2 bases short and J 1 base short, with 14 bases between. CDR3 protein: CASSLRWREKNTEAFF. In DNA, the CDR3 is TGTGCCAGCAGCTTAAGGTGGCGAGAGAAGAACACTGAAGCTTTCTTT.

J is TRBJ1-2 and V is TRBV7-9, with 7 bases matching TRBD1. Losses at the gene ends were 5 bases for V and 0 bases for J; bases not matched to a gene: 9. The CDR3 is 16 residues long. The germline CDR1 and CDR2 sequences are SEHNR and FQNEAQ (reference sequence). This CDR3 is CASSSRDSFSNYGYTF. The CDR3 DNA reads as TGTGCCAGCAGCAGCCGGGACAGCTTCTCTAACTATGGCTACACCTTC.

The chain employs TRBV6-5 and TRBJ2-3; 8 bases are shared with TRBD1. Germline trimming cut 7 bases from V and 4 bases from J; bases unmatched to any gene: 4. CDR3 size: 13 residues. From germline, CDR1 is MNHEY and CDR2 SVGAGI. Written as DNA, the CDR3 is TGTGCCAGCAACATGGGACAGGCAGATACGCAGTATTTT. It yields the protein CASNMGQADTQYF.

The rearrangement uses TRBV7-9 and TRBJ1-5; D may be TRBD1 (5 bases). Germline V gene data show CDR1 as SEHNR and CDR2 as FQNEAQ (reference sequence). The CDR3 spans 13 residues. The V end was cut by 3 bases, the J end by 4 bases, with 7 bases between. The CDR3 here is CASSLGPNQPQHF. Written as DNA, the CDR3 is TGTGCCAGCAGCTTGGGACCAAATCAGCCCCAGCATTTT.

This chain links TRBV11-2 with TRBJ2-1; tentatively, D is TRBD1 (5 bases). The germline V and J ends were trimmed by 0 bases and 9 bases, with 21 bases remaining between them. Germline-derived CDR1 and CDR2 are SGHAT and FQNNGV. There are 17 residues in the CDR3. CDR3 protein: CASSLDRPLGQGFEQFF. CDR3 sequence (DNA): TGTGCCAGCAGCTTAGATCGACCTTTGGGCCAGGGTTTTGAGCAGTTCTTC.

This rearrangement joins TRBV2 to TRBJ1-6; TRBD1 matches 7 bases. V was pared by 7 bases and J by 10 bases, with 10 bases of the junction left unmatched. Per germline, CDR1 SNHLY and CDR2 FYNNEI. CDR3 length: 14 amino acids. The DNA of the CDR3 is TGTGCCAGCATGTGGGCAGGGGGGAACTCACCCCTCCACTTT. Protein sequence: CASMWAGGNSPLHF.

This clone was seen more than once but under ten times. The chain joins TRBV5-1 to TRBJ2-7, with D tentatively TRBD1 (5 bases). Trimming cost V 0 bases and J 0 bases, with 10 bases left between them. CDR1 is SGHRS and CDR2 is YFSETQ in the germline V gene. CDR3 length equals 15 residues. The CDR3 DNA reads TGCGCCAGCAGCTTGGACTGGACAAGCTCCTACGAGCAGTACTTC. It translates to CASSLDWTSSYEQYF.

The J gene is TRBJ2-3, the V gene TRBV29-1, with 11 bases aligning to TRBD2. V dropped 0 bases and J dropped 2; count of bases not matched to a gene: 4. Germline V CDR1 and CDR2: SQVTM, ANQGSEA. The CDR3 covers 16 residues. This chain's CDR3 is CSVEDLAGGYTDTQYF. CDR3 bases: TGCAGCGTTGAAGACCTAGCGGGGGGTTACACAGATACGCAGTATTTT.